These 27 T cell receptor beta chains were all obtained from the same sample, sequenced in a study of cytomegalovirus exposure and HLA in healthy donors. PCR primers comprised 60 Vbeta and 13 Jbeta primers. Some clones are missing from TCRdb's copy, which holds only in-frame ones; the method was immunoSEQ multiplex PCR. The data contain approximately 100,000 clones, roughly three quarters of them singletons. Sample: PBMCs. The receptors come from a female donor in good health and CMV-seropositive.

The chain couples TRBV5-1 to TRBJ2-1; 8 positions match TRBD2. Germline values: CDR1 SGHRS, CDR2 YFSETQ. This CDR3 comprises 18 residues. V dropped 0 bases and J dropped 7; count of bases not matched to a gene: 15. CDR3 loop: CASSLDLLADRGANEQFF. The DNA of the CDR3 is TGCGCCAGCAGCTTGGACCTACTAGCGGACAGAGGAGCGAATGAGCAGTTCTTC.

This clone has just a few counts. V is TRBV19 and J is TRBJ2-7; D perhaps matches TRBD1 (5 bases). The germline V gene encodes CDR1 LNHDA and CDR2 SQIVND (reference sequence). This CDR3 region has 13 residues. V gave up 4 bases and J gave up 2 bases, with 9 bases separating them. The CDR3, as DNA: TGTGCCAGTAGTAGGGGCAGGGCCTACGAGCAGTACTTC. This encodes CASSRGRAYEQYF.

The chain joins TRBV16 to TRBJ1-3, with D tentatively TRBD1 (6 bases). The V and J ends lost 0 bases and 2 bases respectively, with 20 bases between them. There are 19 residues in the CDR3. CDR1 is KGHSY and CDR2 is FQNENV in the germline V gene. In DNA, the CDR3 is TGTGCCAGCAGCCAATCAATGGCAGGGGTGAAGGTCGCTGGAAACACCATATATTTT. Its translation: CASSQSMAGVKVAGNTIYF.

This clone was seen just once. The chain has TRBV11-3 and TRBJ2-7, with a possible D match to TRBD2 (6 bases). Germline V gene data show CDR1 as SGHNT and CDR2 as YENEEA. This CDR3 has 15 amino acids. V lost 0 bases and J lost 1, with 10 bases in between. In DNA form, the CDR3 reads TGTGCCAGCAGCTTAGAAGCGGGCCCGTCCTACGAGCAGTACTTC. It codes for CASSLEAGPSYEQYF.

In DNA form, the CDR3 reads TGTGCCAGCAGCTTCGAACAGGGGCTTGGTGAAAAACTGTTTTTT. Its translation is CASSFEQGLGEKLFF. The chain couples TRBV7-9 to TRBJ1-4; 7 nucleotides match TRBD1. The ends lost 3 bases at V and 7 bases at J; junction bases unmatched: 8. This CDR3 has 15 amino acids. CDR1 and CDR2 from the germline V gene are SEHNR and FQNEAQ (reference sequence).

This clone came up once. CDR3 sequence reads: CASRQTAGNSPLHF. CDR3 DNA: TGTGCCAGCAGGCAGACAGCGGGGAATTCACCCCTCCACTTT. The rearrangement uses TRBV6-6 and TRBJ1-6; tentative D call: TRBD1 (5 bases). V was shortened by 6 bases and J by 7 bases, with 13 bases between the two germline ends. Germline assignment: CDR1 MNHNY and CDR2 SVGAGI (reference sequence). This CDR3 contains 14 residues.

This sequence joins TRBV27 and TRBJ1-5, with D perhaps TRBD1 (6 bases). CDR1 and CDR2 from the germline V gene are MNHEY and SMNVEV (reference sequence). V was shortened by 5 bases and J by 1 base, with 15 bases between the two germline ends. The length of the CDR3 is 16 residues. The CDR3 protein is CASSNRGTGSNQPQHF. DNA of the CDR3: TGTGCCAGCAGTAACCGCGGCACAGGGAGCAATCAGCCCCAGCATTTT.

The genes are TRBV6-1 and TRBJ1-4, with TRBD1 matching over 9 bases. V trimming: 6 bases; J trimming: 8 bases; junction bases outside the gene matches: 7. Germline-derived CDR1 and CDR2 are MNHNS and SASEGT. This CDR3 comprises 14 residues. The CDR3: CASRAGTGNEKLFF. The CDR3 bases are TGTGCCAGCAGGGCCGGGACAGGGAACGAAAAACTGTTTTTT.

This clone was seen more than once but under ten times. V and J are TRBV5-5 and TRBJ2-5, with 8 bases aligning to TRBD2. The J segment lost 2 bases and the V segment lost 3 bases, leaving 3 bases of the junction unmatched. From germline, CDR1 is SGHKS and CDR2 YYEKEE (reference sequence). This CDR3 region has 14 residues. As DNA, the CDR3 is TGTGCCAGCAGCTCTACTAGCGGTCAAGAGACCCAGTACTTC. Amino acid sequence: CASSSTSGQETQYF.

The genes are TRBV2 and TRBJ1-1; D is unresolved. Germline V gives CDR1 SNHLY, CDR2 FYNNEI. The CDR3 covers 13 residues. V lost 1 base, J lost 2 bases, and 5 bases lay in between. Written as DNA, the CDR3 is TGTGCCAGCAGTGAAGGGCCTAACACTGAAGCTTTCTTT. Translation: CASSEGPNTEAFF. Combining the CDR3 with reference TRBV2 and TRBJ1-1 gives the whole variable domain EPEVTQTPSHQVTQMGQEVILRCVPISNHLYFYWYRQILGQKVEFLVSFYNNEISEKSEIFDDQFSVERPDGSNFTLKIRSTKLEDSAMYFCASSEGPNTEAFFGQGTRLTVV.

The gene calls are TRBV10-1 and TRBJ2-2; 11 bases line up with TRBD1. V shed 6 bases and J 8 bases; nucleotides not matched to a gene: 8. Germline lookup yields CDR1 WNHNN and CDR2 SYGVQD (reference sequence). The CDR3 has 15 residues. CDR3 sequence reads: CASSPGTGGSGELFF. In DNA form, the CDR3 reads TGCGCCAGCAGCCCCGGGACAGGGGGTAGTGGGGAGCTGTTTTTT.

The V gene is TRBV19, the J gene TRBJ1-3; a weak D match, TRBD1 (6 bases). This CDR3 is 15 amino acids long. Germline values: CDR1 LNHDA, CDR2 SQIVND (reference sequence). V dropped 6 bases and J dropped 0 bases, with 12 bases sitting between them. CDR3 region: CASRQDSRSGNTIYF. In nucleotides, the CDR3 is TGTGCCAGTAGACAGGACAGCCGCTCTGGAAACACCATATATTTT.

The chain joins TRBV18 to TRBJ2-7, with D possibly TRBD1 on 6 matching bases. CDR1 is KGHSH, CDR2 LQKENI, per germline. There are 16 residues in the CDR3. V lost 6 bases and J 1 base, leaving 19 bases between the germline ends. Written as DNA, the CDR3 is TGTGCCAGCTCCCCCTTTGCCGGGACACGGTCCTACGAGCAGTACTTC. This sequence encodes CASSPFAGTRSYEQYF.

The V and J genes are TRBV27 and TRBJ1-2; TRBD1 matches at 7 bases. This CDR3 is 15 amino acids long. Germline V gene sequence: CDR1 MNHEY, CDR2 SMNVEV (reference sequence). V was pared by 2 bases and J by 7 bases, with 10 bases of the junction left unmatched. DNA for the CDR3: TGTGCCAGCAGTTTAGCAGCTCGGACAGGTAGTGGCTACACCTTC. Its protein product is CASSLAARTGSGYTF.

Only one count was recorded for this clone. The V gene is TRBV27, the J gene TRBJ2-7, with 10 bases that match TRBD1. The CDR3 covers 15 residues. Losses at the gene ends were 7 bases for V and 6 bases for J; bases not matched to a gene: 12. CDR1 and CDR2 from the germline V gene are MNHEY and SMNVEV (reference sequence). Here the CDR3 DNA reads TGTGCCAGCATGGGGTGGGGGACAGGGGACGGCGAGCAGTACTTC. Translation gives CASMGWGTGDGEQYF.

The chain is built from TRBV12-5 and TRBJ1-2, with 9 bases that match TRBD1. V lost 5 bases to trimming and J lost 8 bases; unmatched junction nucleotides: 9. The CDR3 spans 14 residues. The germline CDR1 and CDR2 sequences are LGHNT and FRNRAP. CDR3: CASGQGQGLGGYTF. As DNA, the CDR3 is TGTGCTAGTGGTCAAGGACAGGGGTTGGGAGGCTACACCTTC.

The V and J genes are TRBV19 and TRBJ2-2, with D maybe TRBD2 (6 bases). This CDR3 is 15 amino acids long. Germline CDR1 reads LNHDA; CDR2 reads SQIVND (reference sequence). V lost 8 bases, J lost 9 bases, and 22 bases lay in between. The CDR3 nucleotides are TGTGCCAGTGGAATCCTAGCGTCTTCAGGGAGGGAGCTGTTTTTT. Translating it yields CASGILASSGRELFF.

This chain joins TRBV2 and TRBJ1-2; the D gene is possibly TRBD1 (5 bases). V was trimmed by 7 bases and J by 4 bases, leaving 13 bases between them. The CDR3 is 13 amino acids. CDR1 SNHLY and CDR2 FYNNEI come from the germline V gene. CDR3 region: CASILDSGYGYTF. CDR3 DNA: TGTGCCAGCATCCTAGACAGTGGCTATGGCTACACCTTC.

The chain combines TRBV6-1 with TRBJ1-2; D uncertain. V was shortened by 2 bases and J by 4 bases, with 17 bases between the two germline ends. Germline CDR1 reads MNHNS; CDR2 reads SASEGT. The CDR3 contains 16 residues. The chain's CDR3 is CASSEFGSRGGYGYTF. As DNA, the CDR3 is TGTGCCAGCAGTGAATTTGGGTCCCGTGGCGGCTATGGCTACACCTTC.

V and J are TRBV7-2 and TRBJ1-1; D is unclear. The CDR3 contains 14 residues. V gave up 1 base and J gave up 3 bases, with 9 bases separating them. Germline assignment: CDR1 SGHTA and CDR2 FQGNSA. The CDR3 DNA sequence: TGTGCCAGCAGCTTAGGGCAGGAATACACTGAAGCTTTCTTT. Translated: CASSLGQEYTEAFF.

This chain connects TRBV25-1 to TRBJ2-3, with 8 bases that match TRBD2. In germline, CDR1 is MGHDK, CDR2 SYGVNS. V was clipped by 5 bases and J by 3 bases; unmatched bases: 7. The CDR3 sequence is 15 residues long. The CDR3 here is CASSPRGTSTDTQYF. CDR3 sequence (DNA): TGTGCCAGCAGTCCAAGGGGGACTAGTACAGATACGCAGTATTTT.

The chain uses TRBV5-1 and TRBJ1-1; a possible D gene is TRBD1 (6 bases). V was clipped by 4 bases and J by 3 bases, with 19 bases between them. The CDR3 extends over 16 amino acids. Germline V gene sequence: CDR1 SGHRS, CDR2 YFSETQ. The CDR3, as DNA: TGCGCCAGCAGCGCGCCCGGGGGGCGGGTGGACACTGAAGCTTTCTTT. It codes for CASSAPGGRVDTEAFF.

The genes are TRBV15 and TRBJ2-5, with 9 bases lining up with TRBD1. Gene TRBJ2-7 matches the end of the DNA better, so the J call may be wrong. The CDR3 length is 15 residues. CDR1 and CDR2 from the germline V gene are LNHNV and YYDKDF (reference sequence). The CDR3 is CATSRRTGATYEQYF. DNA of the CDR3: TGTGCCACCAGCAGGCGGACAGGGGCTACCTACGAGCAGTACTTC.

The V call is TRBV27, the J call TRBJ2-3; possibly TRBD1 for D (6 bases). The germline gives CDR1 MNHEY, CDR2 SMNVEV (reference sequence). V lost 6 bases and J 1 base, leaving 14 bases between the germline ends. CDR3 length equals 15 residues. The CDR3 DNA reads as TGTGCCAGCAGCCCCCTTGGGGGCCGCACAGATACGCAGTATTTT. This sequence encodes CASSPLGGRTDTQYF.

The chain recombines TRBV7-2 with TRBJ1-5; D is uncertain. The germline V gene encodes CDR1 SGHTA and CDR2 FQGNSA. The CDR3 runs to 13 residues. The V gene lost 5 bases and the J gene lost 2 bases, with 7 bases spanning the gap. The CDR3 loop is CASSPPGNQPQHF. CDR3 DNA: TGTGCCAGCAGCCCACCGGGCAATCAGCCCCAGCATTTT.

V and J are TRBV5-1 and TRBJ2-2, with TRBD2 as a possible D gene (5 bases). Germline CDR1 and CDR2: SGHRS and YFSETQ. V shed 2 bases and J shed 0 bases, with 8 bases lying between them. The CDR3 is 15 amino acids. The CDR3 DNA reads TGCGCCAGCAGCTTTTCGGGGTCGAACACCGGGGAGCTGTTTTTT. Amino acid sequence: CASSFSGSNTGELFF. The full variable domain, in which reference TRBV5-1 and TRBJ2-2 provide the parts outside the CDR3, is KAGVTQTPRYLIKTRGQQVTLSCSPISGHRSVSWYQQTPGQGLQFLFEYFSETQRNKGNFPGRFSGRQFSNSRSEMNVSTLELGDSALYLCASSFSGSNTGELFFGEGSRLTVL.

As DNA, the CDR3 is TGTGCCAGCAGCCCGGGACAGGTGCTGGGTACGCAGTATTTT. Amino acid sequence: CASSPGQVLGTQYF. The chain has TRBV11-2 and TRBJ2-3, with 8 bases matching TRBD1. The germline V gene has CDR1 SGHAT and CDR2 FQNNGV. J gave up 8 bases and V 5 bases, and 9 bases lay outside the gene matches. The CDR3 contains 14 residues.